This entry describes one TCR beta chain. From the reads, TCRdb called clonotypes with MiXCR, one entry per CDR3 protein. This sample has 200,000 to 250,000 distinct CDR3 sequences, with over 20% found just once. The germline V and J ends were trimmed by 4 bases and 6 bases, with 16 bases remaining between them. CDR3 length equals 14 residues. From germline, CDR1 is SGHDN and CDR2 FVKESK. The data stem from a study of T cell repertoires in cytomegalovirus infection. This TCR came from a human donor in good health (CMV status not recorded). Some clones in this sample may be carry-over from other donors' samples. Sequenced sample: CD8+ T cells from PBMCs. The V gene is TRBV14, the J gene TRBJ2-7; D is ambiguous. CDR3: CASSLTGLGFEQYF. CDR3 DNA: TGTGCCAGCAGCCTAACGGGCCTGGGGTTCGAGCAGTACTTC.